This T cell receptor beta chain was profiled in a study of T-cell memory formation after mild COVID-19. Each CDR3 protein gets one entry after TCRdb re-called the 5' RACE reads with MiXCR. In the table there are 470,000 or so distinct CDR3 sequences, 15% to 20% of which are singletons. Only a few counts were recorded for this clonotype. This CDR3 has 13 amino acids. Trimming pared 6 bases from V and 4 bases from J, leaving 10 bases between. Germline V gene data show CDR1 as MNHEY and CDR2 as SVGAGI. Sequenced: PBMCs or a T cell subset sorted from them (not recorded which). This clonotype was sampled from an adult woman who had mild COVID-19 (a few samples of this study predate the infection). Cell type and time point are not known. The V and J genes are TRBV6-5 and TRBJ1-5, with a tentative D call TRBD1 (5 bases). This CDR3 is CASRKEGNQPQHF. CDR3 nucleotides: TGTGCCAGCAGGAAAGAGGGGAATCAGCCCCAGCATTTT.